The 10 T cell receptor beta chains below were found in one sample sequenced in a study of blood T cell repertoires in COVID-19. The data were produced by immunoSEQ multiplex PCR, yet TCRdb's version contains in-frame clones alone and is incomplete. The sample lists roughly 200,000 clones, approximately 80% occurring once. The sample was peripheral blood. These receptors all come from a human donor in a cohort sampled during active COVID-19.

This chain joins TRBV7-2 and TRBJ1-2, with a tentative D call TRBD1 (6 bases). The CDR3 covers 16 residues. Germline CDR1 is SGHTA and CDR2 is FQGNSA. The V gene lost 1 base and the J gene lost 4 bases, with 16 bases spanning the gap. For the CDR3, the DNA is TGTGCCAGCAGCTTAGGCCCGGGACAAAGAACCTATGGCTACACCTTC. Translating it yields CASSLGPGQRTYGYTF.

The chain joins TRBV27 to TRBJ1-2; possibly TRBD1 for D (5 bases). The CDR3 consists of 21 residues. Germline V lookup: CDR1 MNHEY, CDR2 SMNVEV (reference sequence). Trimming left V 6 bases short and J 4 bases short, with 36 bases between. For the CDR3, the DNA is TGTGCCAGCAGATTAGGGGCAGAGCAGGGAGGGAAACACTTAAATGGCTATGGCTACACCTTC. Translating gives CASRLGAEQGGKHLNGYGYTF.

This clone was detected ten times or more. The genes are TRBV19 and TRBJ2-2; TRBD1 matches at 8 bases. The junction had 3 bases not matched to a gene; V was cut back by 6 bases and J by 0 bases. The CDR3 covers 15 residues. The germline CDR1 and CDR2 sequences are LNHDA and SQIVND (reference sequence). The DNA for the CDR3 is TGTGCCAGTAGGGGACAGGACCCGAACACCGGGGAGCTGTTTTTT. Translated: CASRGQDPNTGELFF.

The CDR3 loop reads CASTVSGQAVWGTQYF. The DNA of the CDR3 is TGCGCCAGCACCGTTTCCGGACAGGCGGTCTGGGGGACCCAGTACTTC. The gene calls are TRBV5-1 and TRBJ2-5, with 7 bases lining up with TRBD1. J lost 7 bases, V lost 6 bases, and 18 bases had no gene match. Germline V gives CDR1 SGHRS, CDR2 YFSETQ. This CDR3 has 16 residues.

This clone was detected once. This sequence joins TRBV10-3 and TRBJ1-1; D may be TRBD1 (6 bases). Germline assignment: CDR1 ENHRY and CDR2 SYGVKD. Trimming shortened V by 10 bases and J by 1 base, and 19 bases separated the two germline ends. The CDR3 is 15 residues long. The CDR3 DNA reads TGTGCCAGCAACAAGGACAGAGCCTCGAACACTGAAGCTTTCTTT. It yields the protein CASNKDRASNTEAFF.

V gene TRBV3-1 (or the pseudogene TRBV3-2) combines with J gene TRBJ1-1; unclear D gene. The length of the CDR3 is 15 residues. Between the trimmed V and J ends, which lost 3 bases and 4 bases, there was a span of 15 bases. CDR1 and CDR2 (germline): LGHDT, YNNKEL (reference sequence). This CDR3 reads CASSQYVSGRTEAFF. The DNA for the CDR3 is TGTGCCAGCAGCCAGTACGTATCAGGTCGCACTGAAGCTTTCTTT.

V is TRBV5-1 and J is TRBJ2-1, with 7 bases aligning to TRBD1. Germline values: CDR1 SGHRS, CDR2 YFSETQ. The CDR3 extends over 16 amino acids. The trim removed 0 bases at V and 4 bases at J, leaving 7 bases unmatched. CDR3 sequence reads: CASSLDQGDSYNEQFF. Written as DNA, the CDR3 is TGCGCCAGCAGCTTGGACCAGGGGGATTCGTACAATGAGCAGTTCTTC.

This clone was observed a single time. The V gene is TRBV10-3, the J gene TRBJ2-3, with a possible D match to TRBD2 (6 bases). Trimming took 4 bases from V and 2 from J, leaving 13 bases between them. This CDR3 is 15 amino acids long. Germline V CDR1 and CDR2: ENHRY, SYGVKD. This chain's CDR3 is CAISVASADTDTQYF. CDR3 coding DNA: TGTGCCATCAGTGTTGCTAGCGCGGACACAGATACGCAGTATTTT.

The CDR3 reads CASSTSGHPNQPQHF. The CDR3 bases are TGTGCCAGTAGTACGTCGGGACACCCGAATCAGCCCCAGCATTTT. This chain links TRBV19 with TRBJ1-5; tentatively, D is TRBD1 (6 bases). Germline V gene sequence: CDR1 LNHDA, CDR2 SQIVND (reference sequence). The CDR3 runs to 15 residues. Trimming stripped 4 bases from V and 4 bases from J, with 14 bases between.

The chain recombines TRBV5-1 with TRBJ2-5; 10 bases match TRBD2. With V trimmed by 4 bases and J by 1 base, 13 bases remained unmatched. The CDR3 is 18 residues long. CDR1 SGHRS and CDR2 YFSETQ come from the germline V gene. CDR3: CASSRGPSGGIPQETQYF. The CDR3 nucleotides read TGCGCCAGCAGCCGGGGGCCTAGCGGGGGCATACCCCAAGAGACCCAGTACTTC.